This section outlines one T cell receptor beta chain sequence together with its context. In the original processing: It was from reference gene primer amplification that nucleated cell counts were estimated. The protocol was immunoSEQ multiplex PCR, while the TCRdb copy is restricted to in-frame clones and leaves out a portion. Clonal size and the V and J genes are those of that table, whereas D and trimming came from the DNA. The sample has approximately 100,000 clones, 84% seen once. This sample was included in a study of blood T cell repertoires in COVID-19. This clonotype was obtained from a woman in her 50s with acute or convalescent COVID-19. Sample: peripheral blood.

The CDR3 here is CASRYSTVRDYTF. The CDR3 coding sequence is TGTGCCAGCAGGTACAGCACCGTCAGGGACTACACCTTC. J is TRBJ1-2 and V is TRBV6-5; the D gene is possibly TRBD1 (5 bases). This CDR3 has 13 amino acids. Between the trimmed V and J ends, which lost 6 bases and 10 bases, there was a span of 18 bases. CDR1 and CDR2 from the germline V gene are MNHEY and SVGAGI.